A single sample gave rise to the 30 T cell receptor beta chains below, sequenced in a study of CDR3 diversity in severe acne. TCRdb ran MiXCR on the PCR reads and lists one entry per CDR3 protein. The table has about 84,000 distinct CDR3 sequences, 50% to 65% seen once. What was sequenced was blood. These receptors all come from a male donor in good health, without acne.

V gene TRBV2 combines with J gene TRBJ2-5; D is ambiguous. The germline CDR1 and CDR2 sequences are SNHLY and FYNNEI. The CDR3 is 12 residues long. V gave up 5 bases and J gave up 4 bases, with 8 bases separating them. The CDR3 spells CASSINGETQYF. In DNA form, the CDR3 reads TGTGCCAGCAGTATAAATGGAGAGACCCAGTACTTC.

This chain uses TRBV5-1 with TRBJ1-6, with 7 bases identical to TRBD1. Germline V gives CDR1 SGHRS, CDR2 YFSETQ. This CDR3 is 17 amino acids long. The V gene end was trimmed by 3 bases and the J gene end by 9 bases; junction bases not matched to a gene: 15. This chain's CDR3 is CASSYGMSDRNFSPLHF. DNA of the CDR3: TGCGCCAGCAGCTACGGGATGTCGGACAGGAACTTTTCACCCCTCCACTTT.

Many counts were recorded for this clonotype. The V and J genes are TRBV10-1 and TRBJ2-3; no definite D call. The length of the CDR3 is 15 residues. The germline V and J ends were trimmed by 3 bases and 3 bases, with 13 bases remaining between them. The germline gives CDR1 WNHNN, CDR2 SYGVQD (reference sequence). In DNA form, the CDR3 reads TGCGCCAGCAGTGAAAGCCCTTCGCGGACAGATACGCAGTATTTT. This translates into CASSESPSRTDTQYF.

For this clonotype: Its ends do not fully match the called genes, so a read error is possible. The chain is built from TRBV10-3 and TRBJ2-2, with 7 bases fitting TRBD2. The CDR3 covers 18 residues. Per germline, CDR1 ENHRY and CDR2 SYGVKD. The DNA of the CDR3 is TGTGCCACCAGTGATCTTAACCCGACTAGCAGGAGTGTCGGGGAGCTGTTTTTT. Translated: CATSDLNPTSRSVGELFF.

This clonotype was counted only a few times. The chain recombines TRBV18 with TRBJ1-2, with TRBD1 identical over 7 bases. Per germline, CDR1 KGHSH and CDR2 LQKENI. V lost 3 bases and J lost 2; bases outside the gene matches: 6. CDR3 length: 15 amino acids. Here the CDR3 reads CASSPGTDLNYGYTF. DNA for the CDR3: TGTGCCAGCTCACCCGGGACAGATCTAAACTATGGCTACACCTTC.

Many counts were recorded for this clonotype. The CDR3 spells CASSPLGQGLIEQYF. The CDR3 DNA reads TGTGCCAGCTCACCACTGGGACAGGGGCTAATCGAGCAGTACTTC. The chain combines TRBV18 with TRBJ2-7, with 10 nucleotides matching TRBD1. CDR1 is KGHSH and CDR2 is LQKENI in the germline V gene. The CDR3 sequence is 15 residues long. V shed 1 base, J shed 6 bases, and the junction held 6 bases outside the gene matches.

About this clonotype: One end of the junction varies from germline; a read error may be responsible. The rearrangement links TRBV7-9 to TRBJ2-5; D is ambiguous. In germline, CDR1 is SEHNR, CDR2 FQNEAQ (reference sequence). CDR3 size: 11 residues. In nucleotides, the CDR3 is TGTGCCAGCAGCCCCCCGGCAGGCCAGAACTTC. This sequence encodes CASSPPAGQNF.

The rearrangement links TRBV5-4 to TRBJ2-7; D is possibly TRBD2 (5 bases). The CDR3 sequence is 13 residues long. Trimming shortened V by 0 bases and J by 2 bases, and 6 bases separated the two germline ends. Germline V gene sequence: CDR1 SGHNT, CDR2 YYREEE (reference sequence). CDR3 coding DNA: TGTGCCAGCAGCTTGGAGCGGACCTACGAGCAGTACTTC. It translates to CASSLERTYEQYF.

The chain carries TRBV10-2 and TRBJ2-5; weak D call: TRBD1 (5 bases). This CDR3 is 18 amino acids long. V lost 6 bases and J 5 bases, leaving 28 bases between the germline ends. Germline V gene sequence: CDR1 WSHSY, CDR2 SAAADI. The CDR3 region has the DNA TGCGCCAGCAGAGTGTCCGCCCCCAGCTGGGGCTCCGGCGAGACCCAGTACTTC. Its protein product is CASRVSAPSWGSGETQYF.

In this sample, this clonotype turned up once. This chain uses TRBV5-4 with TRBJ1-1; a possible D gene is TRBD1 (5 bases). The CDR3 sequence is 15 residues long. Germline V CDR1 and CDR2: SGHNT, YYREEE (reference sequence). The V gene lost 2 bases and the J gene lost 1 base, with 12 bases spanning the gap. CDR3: CASSLLDGANTEAFF. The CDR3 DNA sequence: TGTGCCAGCAGCTTACTTGATGGGGCGAACACTGAAGCTTTCTTT.

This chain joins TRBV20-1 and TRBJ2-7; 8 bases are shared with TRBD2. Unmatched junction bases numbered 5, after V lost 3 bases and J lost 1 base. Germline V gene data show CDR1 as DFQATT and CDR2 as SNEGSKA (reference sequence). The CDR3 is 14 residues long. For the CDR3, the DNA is TGCAGTGCTAGGATAGCGGGGCCATCCTACGAGCAGTACTTC. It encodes CSARIAGPSYEQYF.

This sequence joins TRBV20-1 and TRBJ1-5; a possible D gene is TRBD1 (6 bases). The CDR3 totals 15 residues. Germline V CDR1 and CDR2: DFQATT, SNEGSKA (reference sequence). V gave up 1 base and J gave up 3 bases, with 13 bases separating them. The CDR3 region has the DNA TGCAGTGCTAGAGGAAGGCAGGGGTACAATCAGCCCCAGCATTTT. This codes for CSARGRQGYNQPQHF.

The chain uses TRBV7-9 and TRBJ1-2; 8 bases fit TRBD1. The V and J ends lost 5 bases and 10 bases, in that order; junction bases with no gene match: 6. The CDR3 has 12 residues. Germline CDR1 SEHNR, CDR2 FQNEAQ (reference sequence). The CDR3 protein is CASSADRGYYTF. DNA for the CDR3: TGTGCCAGCAGCGCCGACAGGGGTTACTACACCTTC. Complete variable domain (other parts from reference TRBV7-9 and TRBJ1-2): DTGVSQNPRHKITKRGQNVTFRCDPISEHNRLYWYRQTLGQGPEFLTYFQNEAQLEKSRLLSDRFSAERPKGSFSTLEIQRTEQGDSAMYLCASSADRGYYTFGSGTRLTVV.

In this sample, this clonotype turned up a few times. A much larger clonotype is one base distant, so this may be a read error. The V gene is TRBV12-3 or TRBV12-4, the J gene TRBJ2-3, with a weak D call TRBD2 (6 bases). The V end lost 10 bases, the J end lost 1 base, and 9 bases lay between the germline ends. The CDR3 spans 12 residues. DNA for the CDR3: TGTGCCACTGAGCGGGGCACAGATACGCAGTATTTT. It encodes CATERGTDTQYF.

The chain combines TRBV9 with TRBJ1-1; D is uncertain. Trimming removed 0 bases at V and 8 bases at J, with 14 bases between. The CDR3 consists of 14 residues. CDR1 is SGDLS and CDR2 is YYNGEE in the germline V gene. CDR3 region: CASSVANALSEAFF. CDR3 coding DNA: TGTGCCAGCAGCGTAGCGAACGCTCTGTCCGAAGCTTTCTTT.

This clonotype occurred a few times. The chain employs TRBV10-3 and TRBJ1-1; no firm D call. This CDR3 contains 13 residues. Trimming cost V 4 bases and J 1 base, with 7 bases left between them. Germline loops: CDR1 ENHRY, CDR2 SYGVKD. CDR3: CAISGQANTEAFF. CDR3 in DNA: TGTGCCATCAGTGGGCAGGCGAACACTGAAGCTTTCTTT.

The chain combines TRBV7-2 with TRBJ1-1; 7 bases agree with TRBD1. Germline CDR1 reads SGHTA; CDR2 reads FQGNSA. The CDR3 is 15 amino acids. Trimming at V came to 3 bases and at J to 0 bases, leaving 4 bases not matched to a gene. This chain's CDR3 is CASSFSRGVNTEAFF. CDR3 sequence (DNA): TGTGCCAGCAGCTTCAGCAGGGGGGTGAACACTGAAGCTTTCTTT. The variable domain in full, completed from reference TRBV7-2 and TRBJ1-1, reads GAGVSQSPSNKVTEKGKDVELRCDPISGHTALYWYRQSLGQGLEFLIYFQGNSAPDKSGLPSDRFSAERTGGSVSTLTIQRTQQEDSAVYLCASSFSRGVNTEAFFGQGTRLTVV.

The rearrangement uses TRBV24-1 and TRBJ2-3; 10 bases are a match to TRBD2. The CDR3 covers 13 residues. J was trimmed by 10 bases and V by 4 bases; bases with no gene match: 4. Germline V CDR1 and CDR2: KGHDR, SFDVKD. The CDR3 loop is CATSDTSGAAQYF. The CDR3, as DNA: TGTGCCACCAGTGACACTAGCGGGGCTGCGCAGTATTTT.

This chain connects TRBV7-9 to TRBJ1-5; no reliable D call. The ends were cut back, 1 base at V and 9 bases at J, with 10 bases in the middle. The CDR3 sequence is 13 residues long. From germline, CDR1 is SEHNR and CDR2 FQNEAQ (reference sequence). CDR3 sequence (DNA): TGTGCCAGCAGCTTAGACTGGGCCGGGCCCCAGCATTTT. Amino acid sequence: CASSLDWAGPQHF.

CDR3 coding DNA: TGTGCCAGCAGCATCGGGACAGGGGCCTACAATGAGCAGTTCTTC. It codes for CASSIGTGAYNEQFF. The chain carries TRBV5-4 and TRBJ2-1; TRBD1 matches at 10 bases. Germline V gene data show CDR1 as SGHNT and CDR2 as YYREEE (reference sequence). This CDR3 is built from 15 residues. With 4 bases clipped from V and 2 bases from J, the junction kept 3 bases outside the gene matches.

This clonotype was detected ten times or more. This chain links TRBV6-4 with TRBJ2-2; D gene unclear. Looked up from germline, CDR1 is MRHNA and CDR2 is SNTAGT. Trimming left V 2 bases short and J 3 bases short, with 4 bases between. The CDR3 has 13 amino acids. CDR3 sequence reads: CASSDADTGELFF. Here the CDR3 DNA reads TGTGCCAGCAGTGACGCGGACACCGGGGAGCTGTTTTTT.

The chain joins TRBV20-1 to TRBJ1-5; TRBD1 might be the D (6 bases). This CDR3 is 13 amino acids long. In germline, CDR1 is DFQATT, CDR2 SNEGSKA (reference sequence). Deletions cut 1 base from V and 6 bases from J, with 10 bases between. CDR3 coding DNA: TGCAGTGCTAGAGCCAAGGGGGGTCAGCCCCAGCATTTT. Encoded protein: CSARAKGGQPQHF.

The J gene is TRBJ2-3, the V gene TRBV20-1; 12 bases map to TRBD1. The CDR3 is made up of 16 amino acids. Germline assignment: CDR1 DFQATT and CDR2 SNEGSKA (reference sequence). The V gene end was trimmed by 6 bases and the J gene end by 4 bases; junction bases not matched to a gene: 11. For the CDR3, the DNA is TGCAGTGCCAGTACTACCGGGACAGGGGGCGCAGATACGCAGTATTTT. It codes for CSASTTGTGGADTQYF.

CDR3 bases: TGTGCCATCCGGATCTATAGCAATCAGCCCCAGCATTTT. This gives the protein CAIRIYSNQPQHF. This chain links TRBV6-1 with TRBJ1-5, with unresolved D. The V gene lost 10 bases and the J gene lost 0 bases, with 10 bases spanning the gap. Germline CDR1 and CDR2: MNHNS and SASEGT. This CDR3 has 13 residues.

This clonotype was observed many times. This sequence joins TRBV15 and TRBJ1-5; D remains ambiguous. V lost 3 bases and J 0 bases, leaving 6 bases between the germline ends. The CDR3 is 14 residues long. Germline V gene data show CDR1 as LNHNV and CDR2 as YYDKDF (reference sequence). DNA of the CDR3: TGTGCCACCAGCAGTCCTCATAGCAATCAGCCCCAGCATTTT. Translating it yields CATSSPHSNQPQHF.

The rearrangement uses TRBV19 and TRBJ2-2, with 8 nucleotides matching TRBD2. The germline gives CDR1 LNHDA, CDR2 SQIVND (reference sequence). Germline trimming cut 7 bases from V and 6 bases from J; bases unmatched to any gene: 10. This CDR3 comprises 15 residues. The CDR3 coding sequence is TGTGCCAGTACCGGTGGAGCGGGAGTTGCCGGGGAGCTGTTTTTT. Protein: CASTGGAGVAGELFF. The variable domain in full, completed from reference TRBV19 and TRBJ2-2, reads DGGITQSPKYLFRKEGQNVTLSCEQNLNHDAMYWYRQDPGQGLRLIYYSQIVNDFQKGDIAEGYSVSREKKESFPLTVTSAQKNPTAFYLCASTGGAGVAGELFFGEGSRLTVL.

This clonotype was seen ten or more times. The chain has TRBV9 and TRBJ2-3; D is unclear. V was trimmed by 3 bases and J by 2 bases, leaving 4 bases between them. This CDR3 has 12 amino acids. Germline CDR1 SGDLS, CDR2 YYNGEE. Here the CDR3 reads CASSALTDTQYF. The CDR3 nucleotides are TGTGCCAGCAGCGCACTCACAGATACGCAGTATTTT.

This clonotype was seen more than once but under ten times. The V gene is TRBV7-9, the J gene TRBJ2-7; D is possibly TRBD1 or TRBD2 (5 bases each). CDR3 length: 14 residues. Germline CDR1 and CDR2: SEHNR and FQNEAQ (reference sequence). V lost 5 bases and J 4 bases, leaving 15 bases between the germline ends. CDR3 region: CASSLSEGQYEQYF. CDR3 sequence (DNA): TGTGCCAGCAGCCTGTCCGAGGGGCAATACGAGCAGTACTTC.

The CDR3 is CASSLAGESYEQYF. The CDR3 coding sequence is TGTGCCAGCAGCCTGGCCGGGGAATCCTACGAGCAGTACTTC. The chain has TRBV5-8 and TRBJ2-7; perhaps TRBD2 as D (5 bases). The V and J ends lost 4 bases and 1 base respectively, with 12 bases between them. The CDR3 contains 14 residues. Looked up from germline, CDR1 is SGHTS and CDR2 is YDEGEE.

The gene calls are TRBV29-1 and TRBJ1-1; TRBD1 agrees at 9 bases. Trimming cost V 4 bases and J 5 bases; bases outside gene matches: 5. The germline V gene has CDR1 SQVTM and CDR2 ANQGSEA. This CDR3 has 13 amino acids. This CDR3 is CSVATGGETEAFF. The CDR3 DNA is TGCAGCGTTGCGACAGGGGGAGAGACTGAAGCTTTCTTT.